The next 22 T cell receptor beta chains were all read from a single sample in a study of human T cells and chemical hapten exposure. TCRdb independently ran MiXCR on the RACE reads; one entry per CDR3 protein. The profile shows tens of thousands of distinct CDR3 sequences, around 10% of them singletons. The time point here: pre-sensitization, week 0. Treatment described: therapeutic diphenylcyclopropenone sensitization with weekly scalp DPC. The source was whole blood, collected in connection with sensitization to the hapten diphenylcyclopropenone (DPC). All receptors derive from a woman aged 35 to 49 with alopecia areata. Some clones in this sample may be carry-over from other donors' samples.

V gene TRBV7-2 combines with J gene TRBJ2-7, with 7 bases identical to TRBD2. CDR1 and CDR2 (germline): SGHTA, FQGNSA. This CDR3 spans 13 amino acids. Unmatched junction bases numbered 7, after V lost 6 bases and J lost 5 bases. The CDR3 nucleotides read TGTGCCAGCAGTCGACTAGCAGCCCACGAGCAGTACTTC. This sequence encodes CASSRLAAHEQYF.

The chain joins TRBV12-3 or TRBV12-4 to TRBJ2-7; D unclear. This CDR3 has 13 amino acids. Trimming left V 3 bases short and J 0 bases short, with 6 bases between. This CDR3 is CASSFGLSYEQYF. CDR3 sequence (DNA): TGTGCCAGCAGTTTCGGCCTCTCCTACGAGCAGTACTTC.

The chain combines TRBV5-6 with TRBJ2-3; D is possibly TRBD1 (6 bases). V lost 1 base, J lost 0 bases, and 9 bases lay in between. The CDR3 contains 15 residues. In germline, CDR1 is SGHDT, CDR2 YYEEEE. The CDR3 loop is CASSLSQGSTDTQYF. The CDR3 DNA sequence: TGTGCCAGCAGCTTGAGTCAGGGGAGCACAGATACGCAGTATTTT.

This chain links TRBV12-3 or TRBV12-4 with TRBJ2-7; 10 bases are a match to TRBD2. This CDR3 region has 15 residues. The V and J ends lost 2 bases and 6 bases, in that order; junction bases with no gene match: 7. In DNA form, the CDR3 reads TGTGCCAGCAGTTTACCCAGCGGGGGGGCGGTCGAGCAGTACTTC. It encodes CASSLPSGGAVEQYF.

This clonotype appeared many times. The chain carries TRBV18 and TRBJ2-7; 7 bases agree with TRBD2. The V gene's germline CDR1 is KGHSH and CDR2 LQKENI. Trimming took 5 bases from V and 5 from J; bases not matched to a gene: 9. This CDR3 spans 14 amino acids. CDR3 amino acids: CASSSTSTINEQYF. As DNA, the CDR3 is TGTGCCAGCTCATCGACTAGCACGATAAACGAGCAGTACTTC.

This clonotype was observed many times. A junction end diverges from the germline sequence, so it may reflect a read error. The chain joins TRBV12-3 or TRBV12-4 to TRBJ1-2; D remains unclear. CDR3 length: 11 amino acids. CDR3 DNA: TGTGCCAGCAGTTTCCTTAAAGAGGTTGCCTTC. The encoded protein is CASSFLKEVAF.

This clonotype has a count of ten or more. The chain is built from TRBV6-4 and TRBJ1-2; tentative D call: TRBD1 (5 bases). The CDR3 totals 12 residues. V lost 6 bases, J lost 7 bases, and 12 bases lay in between. The germline V gene has CDR1 MRHNA and CDR2 SNTAGT. For the CDR3, the DNA is TGTGCCAGCAGGGCGGTTGGGGGTGGCTACACCTTC. Translating it yields CASRAVGGGYTF.

This clonotype was picked up a small number of times. This chain links TRBV27 with TRBJ2-2; TRBD2 might be the D (5 bases). The CDR3 runs to 17 residues. From germline, CDR1 is MNHEY and CDR2 SMNVEV (reference sequence). Trimming cost V 0 bases and J 0 bases, with 11 bases left between them. The CDR3, as DNA: TGTGCCAGCAGTTTATCTCTAGCTTCCACGAACACCGGGGAGCTGTTTTTT. Translating it yields CASSLSLASTNTGELFF.

The V and J genes are TRBV6-2 or TRBV6-3 and TRBJ1-1, with no clear D. Germline V lookup: CDR1 MNHEY, CDR2 SVGEGT. Trimming left V 0 bases short and J 2 bases short, with 7 bases between. The CDR3 extends over 14 amino acids. The CDR3 sequence is CASSYSNSNTEAFF. CDR3 DNA sequence: TGTGCCAGCAGTTACTCGAACTCTAACACTGAAGCTTTCTTT.

This clonotype was seen a few times. The chain couples TRBV18 to TRBJ1-1; D gene unclear. CDR1 KGHSH and CDR2 LQKENI come from the germline V gene. Trimming shortened V by 6 bases and J by 1 base, and 9 bases separated the two germline ends. The CDR3 runs 13 residues. The CDR3: CASSTQRNTEAFF. Here the CDR3 DNA reads TGTGCCAGCTCGACCCAGCGGAACACTGAAGCTTTCTTT.

This clonotype was observed a handful of times. V and J are TRBV4-3 and TRBJ2-6; D remains unclear. This CDR3 is built from 15 residues. CDR1 and CDR2 (germline): LGHNA, YSLEER. V was trimmed by 0 bases and J by 4 bases, leaving 7 bases between them. CDR3 sequence: CASSQDLLGANVLTF. For the CDR3, the DNA is TGCGCCAGCAGCCAAGATCTATTAGGGGCCAACGTCCTGACTTTC.

The chain joins TRBV5-1 to TRBJ1-2, with D possibly matching TRBD1 (6 bases). V dropped 2 bases and J dropped 4 bases, with 18 bases sitting between them. Per the germline V gene, CDR1 is SGHRS and CDR2 is YFSETQ. This CDR3 is built from 16 residues. The CDR3 nucleotides read TGCGCCAGCAGCTTCCGGACAGCCACCTCCTTCTATGGCTACACCTTC. As protein: CASSFRTATSFYGYTF.

The chain combines TRBV4-1 with TRBJ1-1, with D possibly matching TRBD1 (5 bases). V dropped 1 base and J dropped 5 bases, with 17 bases sitting between them. Germline CDR1 and CDR2: MGHRA and YSYEKL. The CDR3 length is 16 residues. CDR3 sequence: CASSQATGLRLTEAFF. For the CDR3, the DNA is TGCGCCAGCAGCCAAGCTACGGGGCTTCGGTTGACTGAAGCTTTCTTT.

There are a few counts of this clonotype. The chain couples TRBV24-1 to TRBJ2-1; TRBD1 matches 7 bases. CDR3 length equals 16 residues. The V segment lost 5 bases and the J segment 0 bases; nucleotides outside the gene matches: 6. Germline loops: CDR1 KGHDR, CDR2 SFDVKD. The CDR3: CATSVMTGSSYNEQFF. In DNA form, the CDR3 reads TGTGCCACCAGTGTCATGACAGGGAGCTCCTACAATGAGCAGTTCTTC.

Only a few counts were recorded for this clonotype. The chain joins TRBV20-1 to TRBJ1-5; D possibly corresponds to TRBD1 (5 bases). Germline-derived CDR1 and CDR2 are DFQATT and SNEGSKA (reference sequence). The CDR3 totals 18 residues. The V end was cut by 1 base, the J end by 4 bases, with 23 bases between. The CDR3 DNA follows: TGCAGTGCTAGAGGGCGTGGGGGGATTGAAACTTTTAATCAGCCCCAGCATTTT. Translation: CSARGRGGIETFNQPQHF.

This clonotype was counted ten times or more. The CDR3 DNA is TGCGCCAGCAGCTTGGTAATCCGGGCCGAGGGGGATACGCAGTATTTT. Its protein is CASSLVIRAEGDTQYF. The rearrangement joins TRBV5-1 to TRBJ2-3; D may be TRBD1 or TRBD2 (5 bases each). This CDR3 region has 16 residues. V was pared by 0 bases and J by 6 bases, with 17 bases between. The germline V gene has CDR1 SGHRS and CDR2 YFSETQ.

This clonotype was counted many times. The V and J genes are TRBV7-9 and TRBJ1-2; no definite D call. Trimming removed 5 bases from V and 2 bases from J, with 15 bases in between. Germline CDR1 and CDR2: SEHNR and FQNEAQ (reference sequence). CDR3 length: 15 amino acids. Here the CDR3 DNA reads TGTGCCAGCAGCCCCCCGATGACGGACAACTATGGCTACACCTTC. Amino acid sequence: CASSPPMTDNYGYTF.

This clonotype has ten or more counts. V usage is TRBV19 and J usage is TRBJ1-5; no clear D gene. Trimming pared 7 bases from V and 0 bases from J, leaving 13 bases between. CDR1 LNHDA and CDR2 SQIVND come from the germline V gene (reference sequence). The CDR3 covers 15 residues. CDR3 sequence reads: CASKGTDYSNQPQHF. CDR3 DNA sequence: TGTGCCAGTAAAGGTACAGACTATAGCAATCAGCCCCAGCATTTT.

This clonotype was seen at least ten times. The CDR3 sequence is CASSLQRGLALETQYF. DNA for the CDR3: TGTGCCAGCAGCTTGCAGAGGGGACTAGCATTAGAGACCCAGTACTTC. This chain links TRBV5-5 with TRBJ2-5; 9 positions agree with TRBD2. Germline-derived CDR1 and CDR2 are SGHKS and YYEKEE (reference sequence). CDR3 length: 16 residues. Trimming cost V 1 base and J 4 bases; bases outside gene matches: 8.

This clonotype was seen ten or more times. The chain employs TRBV6-6 and TRBJ1-1, with a weak D call TRBD1 (6 bases). The germline V gene has CDR1 MNHNY and CDR2 SVGAGI (reference sequence). The CDR3 contains 17 residues. V was shortened by 9 bases and J by 0 bases, with 23 bases between the two germline ends. In DNA, the CDR3 is TGTGCCAGTGTTCCCGGGACAACCCTAAACCTGAACACTGAAGCTTTCTTT. Protein product: CASVPGTTLNLNTEAFF.

The CDR3 protein is CASSPSGTGGDEQYF. CDR3 DNA sequence: TGTGCCAGCTCACCCTCCGGGACAGGGGGCGACGAGCAGTACTTC. The V call is TRBV18, the J call TRBJ2-7, with TRBD1 matching over 12 bases. The CDR3 loop spans 15 amino acids. Germline CDR1 is KGHSH and CDR2 is LQKENI. Trimming at V came to 3 bases and at J to 5 bases, leaving 5 bases not matched to a gene.

This clonotype was seen repeatedly, ten times or more. This sequence joins TRBV7-9 and TRBJ1-1; possible D gene TRBD1, 5 bases. Germline values: CDR1 SEHNR, CDR2 FQNEAQ (reference sequence). V lost 5 bases to trimming and J lost 5 bases, with 12 bases between them. CDR3 size: 13 residues. CDR3 loop: CASSTRQKTEAFF. The CDR3 bases are TGTGCCAGCAGCACCAGACAGAAAACTGAAGCTTTCTTT. Supplemented by reference TRBV7-9 and TRBJ1-1, the full variable domain reads DTGVSQNPRHKITKRGQNVTFRCDPISEHNRLYWYRQTLGQGPEFLTYFQNEAQLEKSRLLSDRFSAERPKGSFSTLEIQRTEQGDSAMYLCASSTRQKTEAFFGQGTRLTVV.